The TCR beta chain described here comes from a study of OX40 agonist ivuxolimab in advanced cancers. Turning to the overall study: The costimulatory receptor OX40 (CD134) was targeted by ivuxolimab, a fully human IgG2 agonistic monoclonal antibody. Intravenous ivuxolimab was administered to patients every 2 weeks at six dose levels: 0.01, 0.1, 0.3, 1.5, 3 and 10 mg/kg. Of the approximately 50 dose-escalation patients, hepatocellular carcinoma was present in around 19, melanoma in approximately 15, renal cell carcinoma in 9 and head and neck cancer in 9. A male proportion of about 79% and a mean age of around 60 years, ranging from about 23 to 90, were recorded for the dose-escalation cohort. Prior anti-PD-1, anti-PD-L1 or anti-CTLA-4 therapy was permitted, and 30% to 50% of dose-escalation patients had received checkpoint inhibitors. Partial responses were achieved by three dose-escalation patients, of whom one had hepatocellular carcinoma and two had cutaneous melanoma. Peripheral TCRbeta sequencing was intended to test whether TCR sequence diversity was altered and clonal T-cell expansion was caused by ivuxolimab. The paper covers the monotherapy dose-escalation part of the phase I ivuxolimab trial, which included N ≈ 57 patients. What the research found in general, with its limitations: On average, CD8+ T cells showed more expanded clones than CD4+ T cells after ivuxolimab. Low levels of normalized T-cell clonal expansion were also seen in some patients who did not respond. The antigen specificity of the clonally expanded peripheral T cells was not determined. At doses from 0.1 to 3.0 mg/kg, clonal expansion was seen in both CD4+ and CD8+ blood T cells between baseline and week 6. In the 0.1-3.0 mg/kg groups, partial responders were among the patients with the lowest normalized peripheral clonal expansion, particularly in CD8+ T cells.

Genomic DNA was isolated from the sorted cells so that the TCRbeta CDR3 region could be sequenced. TCRbeta CDR3 regions were sequenced using the immunoSEQ Assay. The table was pulled from immuneACCESS by TCRdb, which kept in-frame rearrangements only. Such tables lose some clones; where checked, under half of the loss comes from unresolved V genes, and the rest has no known cause. The sample data list tens of thousands of clones, and 84% of these were observed just once. Together, the top ten hold about 7% of the sample. Patients with a history of autoimmune disease or receiving systemic immunosuppression were excluded from the trial. Peripheral blood for TCR sequencing was collected from all dose cohorts at baseline, on cycle 4 day 1, and on cycle 7 day 1. The samples were taken from a phase I, first-in-human, multicenter, open-label dose-escalation trial of ivuxolimab. Adults with locally advanced or metastatic melanoma, renal cell carcinoma, hepatocellular carcinoma or head and neck squamous cell carcinoma were enrolled in the trial. Before TCR sequencing, CD4+ T cells and CD8+ T cells from peripheral blood were sorted into separate populations.

Comment on this clone: Its antigen target is currently unknown. Base qualities are not recorded, but no much larger clone differs from it by a single base.

Its CDR3 holds 22 amino acids, cysteine through phenylalanine. Only the CDR3 part of the read is kept: 66 bases, read in frame from the first base. For CDR1 and CDR2, the germline V gene (reference sequence) lists LNHDA and SQIVND. V trim: 0 bases; J trim: 5 bases; unmatched bases: 23. This sequence was found in an adult with an advanced solid tumor such as melanoma, head and neck, liver or kidney cancer. The chain uses TRBV19 and TRBJ1-4; 8 middle bases align to TRBD1. Sequenced material: CD4+ or CD8+ T cells sorted from blood, taken in a trial of the OX40 agonist ivuxolimab. The CDR3 reads as follows: CASSIDPTGQGSFIGGNEKLFF. The DNA sequence is as follows: TGTGCCAGTAGTATAGACCCTACTGGACAGGGATCTTTCATCGGGGGGAATGAAAAACTGTTTTTT.